One and the same sample provided the 23 T cell receptor beta chains below, sequenced in a study of T-cell reconstitution after alpha-beta-depleted transplantation in children. Unique molecular identifiers tagged the TCRbeta library. TCRdb ran MiXCR on the PCR reads and lists one entry per CDR3 protein. The sample consists of about 640,000 distinct CDR3 sequences, around a sixth of them appearing once. Sequenced material: PBMCs from the stem cell graft donor, taken from the stem cell graft. The receptor set was obtained from a human donor who donated a stem cell graft to a child with acute myeloid leukemia.

This clonotype appeared many times. This chain connects TRBV12-3 or TRBV12-4 to TRBJ2-7; D perhaps matches TRBD1 (5 bases). CDR3 length: 12 residues. Trimming shortened V by 8 bases and J by 1 base, and 9 bases separated the two germline ends. Written as DNA, the CDR3 is TGTGCCAGCCAGGGCGGATCCTACGAGCAGTACTTC. Translated, it gives CASQGGSYEQYF.

The rearrangement joins TRBV7-2 to TRBJ2-2; D gene ambiguous. The CDR3 has 16 amino acids. Trimming took off 0 bases at V and 4 bases at J, with 12 bases between the two ends. Germline V gives CDR1 SGHTA, CDR2 FQGNSA. The CDR3 reads CASSLAAVASTGELFF. CDR3 DNA sequence: TGTGCCAGCAGCTTAGCCGCCGTAGCATCCACCGGGGAGCTGTTTTTT. The full variable domain, rest sourced from reference TRBV7-2 and TRBJ2-2, is GAGVSQSPSNKVTEKGKDVELRCDPISGHTALYWYRQSLGQGLEFLIYFQGNSAPDKSGLPSDRFSAERTGGSVSTLTIQRTQQEDSAVYLCASSLAAVASTGELFFGEGSRLTVL.

There are many counts of this clonotype. The J gene is TRBJ2-7, the V gene TRBV29-1; either TRBD1 or TRBD2 may fit D (5 bases each). Germline V gene data show CDR1 as SQVTM and CDR2 as ANQGSEA. Trimming left V 3 bases short and J 3 bases short, with 15 bases between. The CDR3 is made up of 14 amino acids. The CDR3 DNA reads as TGCAGCGTTGACCCCGGGGACGAAGGCTACGAGCAGTACTTC. Translation gives CSVDPGDEGYEQYF.

This clonotype showed up just a few times. The rearrangement links TRBV6-1 to TRBJ2-3; a weak D match, TRBD2 (6 bases). Germline values: CDR1 MNHNS, CDR2 SASEGT. V was trimmed by 4 bases and J by 6 bases, leaving 17 bases between them. The CDR3 extends over 15 amino acids. CDR3 sequence reads: CASSGRPGALDTQYF. The CDR3 nucleotides are TGTGCCAGCAGTGGGCGTCCGGGAGCCCTGGATACGCAGTATTTT.

Comments on this clonotype: At one end the junction does not follow the germline gene, possibly because of a read error. This rearrangement joins TRBV14 to TRBJ2-1, with 8 bases aligning to TRBD2. The CDR3 has 17 amino acids. Per the germline V gene, CDR1 is SGHDN and CDR2 is FVKESK. CDR3 sequence (DNA): TGTGCCAACAGCAAAACGGGGGGGCCCGACAGGCTCAATGAGCAGTTCTTC. This gives the protein CANSKTGGPDRLNEQFF.

The V gene is TRBV24-1, the J gene TRBJ2-2, with D maybe TRBD1 (5 bases). Trimming took off 3 bases at V and 0 bases at J, with 13 bases between the two ends. The CDR3 is 17 amino acids. The germline CDR1 and CDR2 sequences are KGHDR and SFDVKD. For the CDR3, the DNA is TGTGCCACCAGTGATCCCTGGAAGGGGACGAACACCGGGGAGCTGTTTTTT. It codes for CATSDPWKGTNTGELFF.

The rearrangement joins TRBV6-2 or TRBV6-3 to TRBJ1-6; D remains unclear. V was trimmed by 6 bases and J by 8 bases, leaving 26 bases between them. Per the germline V gene, CDR1 is MNHEY and CDR2 is SVGEGT. The CDR3 runs 18 residues. This CDR3 reads CASRLNSVGEFFYSPLHF. Written as DNA, the CDR3 is TGTGCCAGCAGGCTCAACTCAGTGGGAGAGTTTTTTTATTCACCCCTCCACTTT.

The chain links TRBV5-1 to TRBJ1-1; TRBD1 is a possible D gene (6 bases). The CDR3 loop spans 15 amino acids. Germline V gene data show CDR1 as SGHRS and CDR2 as YFSETQ. The germline V and J ends were trimmed by 4 bases and 4 bases, with 17 bases remaining between them. This chain's CDR3 is CASSESRGKITEAFF. The CDR3 coding sequence is TGCGCCAGCAGCGAATCCAGGGGTAAGATCACTGAAGCTTTCTTT. The full variable domain, with the rest looked up from reference TRBV5-1 and TRBJ1-1, is KAGVTQTPRYLIKTRGQQVTLSCSPISGHRSVSWYQQTPGQGLQFLFEYFSETQRNKGNFPGRFSGRQFSNSRSEMNVSTLELGDSALYLCASSESRGKITEAFFGQGTRLTVV.

This clonotype was observed many times. The rearrangement joins TRBV27 to TRBJ2-1; D ambiguous. This CDR3 has 13 residues. The V and J ends lost 7 bases and 5 bases respectively, with 12 bases between them. Looked up from germline, CDR1 is MNHEY and CDR2 is SMNVEV (reference sequence). The CDR3 spells CASKTPSHNEQFF. In DNA, the CDR3 is TGTGCCAGCAAAACCCCTTCCCACAATGAGCAGTTCTTC.

This clonotype was seen more than once but under ten times. The chain employs TRBV13 and TRBJ2-5; D remains ambiguous. V was trimmed by 0 bases and J by 2 bases, leaving 7 bases between them. The CDR3 has 14 amino acids. CDR1 PRHDT and CDR2 FYEKMQ come from the germline V gene (reference sequence). CDR3: CASSLGRKQETQYF. In DNA form, the CDR3 reads TGTGCCAGCAGCTTAGGACGGAAGCAAGAGACCCAGTACTTC. Together with reference TRBV13 and TRBJ2-5, the CDR3 gives the full variable domain: AAGVIQSPRHLIKEKRETATLKCYPIPRHDTVYWYQQGPGQDPQFLISFYEKMQSDKGSIPDRFSAQQFSDYHSELNMSSLELGDSALYFCASSLGRKQETQYFGPGTRLLVL.

The chain links TRBV12-3 or TRBV12-4 to TRBJ1-4; no clear D. Trimming shortened V by 2 bases and J by 4 bases, and 8 bases separated the two germline ends. The CDR3 spans 14 residues. The DNA of the CDR3 is TGTGCCAGCAGTTTAAGGAGGAGTAATGAAAAACTGTTTTTT. Protein product: CASSLRRSNEKLFF.

Regarding this clonotype: A much larger clone lies a single base off, so this may be a read error. This rearrangement joins TRBV7-8 to TRBJ2-2, with 14 nucleotides matching TRBD2. The germline V gene encodes CDR1 SGHVS and CDR2 FQNEAQ. The CDR3 is made up of 16 amino acids. V was clipped by 4 bases and J by 7 bases; unmatched bases: 5. CDR3 nucleotide sequence: TGTGCCAGCAGCTCAGGACTAGCGGGGGGCATCGGGGAGCTGTTTTTT. Translated: CASSSGLAGGIGELFF. Full variable domain (remainder filled in from reference TRBV7-8 and TRBJ2-2): GAGVSQSPRYKVAKRGQDVALRCDPISGHVSLFWYQQALGQGPEFLTYFQNEAQLDKSGLPSDRFFAERPEGSVSTLKIQRTQQEDSAVYLCASSSGLAGGIGELFFGEGSRLTVL.

This clonotype came up many times. This chain joins TRBV10-3 and TRBJ1-1, with unresolved D. Germline CDR1 is ENHRY and CDR2 is SYGVKD. The length of the CDR3 is 14 residues. V was pared by 3 bases and J by 1 base, with 9 bases between. The CDR3 nucleotides are TGTGCCATCAGTGACGGACCTGGGAACACTGAAGCTTTCTTT. It yields the protein CAISDGPGNTEAFF.

This clonotype came up a few times. This rearrangement joins TRBV9 to TRBJ1-4; TRBD1 matches at 12 bases. This CDR3 is built from 17 residues. V trimming: 2 bases; J trimming: 2 bases; junction bases outside the gene matches: 4. The germline V gene has CDR1 SGDLS and CDR2 YYNGEE. CDR3 in DNA: TGTGCCAGCAGCGTCCGGGACAGGGGGCTGACTAATGAAAAACTGTTTTTT. The encoded protein is CASSVRDRGLTNEKLFF.

This clonotype showed up many times. The CDR3 region has the DNA TGTGCCATCAGTGAGAGCGAAGCCATGAACACTGAAGCTTTCTTT. It specifies CAISESEAMNTEAFF. V and J are TRBV10-3 and TRBJ1-1; D call uncertain. Germline lookup yields CDR1 ENHRY and CDR2 SYGVKD. The CDR3 runs 15 residues. Trimming shortened V by 2 bases and J by 0 bases, and 10 bases separated the two germline ends.

This clonotype was counted only a few times. The genes are TRBV25-1 and TRBJ2-3, with D possibly being TRBD2 (7 bases). Per the germline V gene, CDR1 is MGHDK and CDR2 is SYGVNS. The CDR3 extends over 15 amino acids. V lost 6 bases, J lost 7 bases, and 20 bases lay in between. In DNA form, the CDR3 reads TGTGCCAGCAGACCTCGGGGGGCGCTCCCAAATACGCAGTATTTT. This sequence encodes CASRPRGALPNTQYF.

Regarding this clonotype: Its ends do not fully match the called genes, so a read error is possible. The chain uses TRBV5-5 and TRBJ2-2, with D tentatively TRBD1 or TRBD2 (6 bases each). Germline loops: CDR1 SGHKS, CDR2 YYEKEE (reference sequence). The CDR3 contains 18 residues. The CDR3 DNA sequence: TGTGCCAGCAGCTTGACGACAGGTTTAGAGGATAACACCGGGGAGGTGTTTTTT. Translated, it gives CASSLTTGLEDNTGEVFF.

The rearrangement links TRBV20-1 to TRBJ1-2, with a weak D call TRBD1 (6 bases). CDR1 is DFQATT, CDR2 SNEGSKA, per germline (reference sequence). V lost 0 bases, J lost 7 bases, and 15 bases lay in between. The CDR3 is 14 amino acids. Written as DNA, the CDR3 is TGCAGTGCTAGAGATATTAACAGGGACGGTGGCTACACCTTC. It translates to CSARDINRDGGYTF.

This chain uses TRBV24-1 with TRBJ2-1, with D maybe TRBD2 (7 bases). The CDR3 has 14 residues. V shed 4 bases and J shed 7 bases, with 13 bases lying between them. CDR1 is KGHDR and CDR2 is SFDVKD in the germline V gene. DNA for the CDR3: TGTGCCACCAGTGAAGGCCGGGGGGCTAATGAGCAGTTCTTC. It encodes CATSEGRGANEQFF.

Ten or more counts support this clonotype. The V call is TRBV6-5, the J call TRBJ1-5; D is undetermined. The CDR3 length is 14 residues. Looked up from germline, CDR1 is MNHEY and CDR2 is SVGAGI. V was clipped by 6 bases and J by 4 bases, with 13 bases between them. The CDR3 region has the DNA TGTGCCAGCAGGTCAGGCGTACGGAATCAGCCCCAGCATTTT. As protein: CASRSGVRNQPQHF.

This clonotype was seen a handful of times. This rearrangement joins TRBV29-1 to TRBJ1-4; 8 bases are shared with TRBD1. This CDR3 spans 13 amino acids. In germline, CDR1 is SQVTM, CDR2 ANQGSEA. V was clipped by 6 bases and J by 10 bases; unmatched bases: 10. The CDR3 sequence is CSVVIQGAGKLFF. CDR3 coding DNA: TGCAGCGTCGTTATCCAGGGGGCGGGAAAACTGTTTTTT.

The chain has TRBV6-1 and TRBJ2-1; 9 nucleotides match TRBD1. In germline, CDR1 is MNHNS, CDR2 SASEGT. This CDR3 has 17 residues. V was pared by 6 bases and J by 3 bases, with 12 bases of the junction left unmatched. Here the CDR3 reads CASRGAGTGSLYNEQFF. CDR3 sequence (DNA): TGTGCCAGCAGGGGGGCCGGGACAGGGTCTCTCTACAATGAGCAGTTCTTC.

V gene TRBV4-2 combines with J gene TRBJ2-3; no definite D call. Trimming shortened V by 0 bases and J by 2 bases, and 9 bases separated the two germline ends. CDR1 is LGHNA, CDR2 YNFKEQ, per germline. The CDR3 is 15 residues long. The CDR3 region has the DNA TGTGCCAGCAGCCAAGACCCCCAGGCCACAGATACGCAGTATTTT. Amino acids: CASSQDPQATDTQYF.